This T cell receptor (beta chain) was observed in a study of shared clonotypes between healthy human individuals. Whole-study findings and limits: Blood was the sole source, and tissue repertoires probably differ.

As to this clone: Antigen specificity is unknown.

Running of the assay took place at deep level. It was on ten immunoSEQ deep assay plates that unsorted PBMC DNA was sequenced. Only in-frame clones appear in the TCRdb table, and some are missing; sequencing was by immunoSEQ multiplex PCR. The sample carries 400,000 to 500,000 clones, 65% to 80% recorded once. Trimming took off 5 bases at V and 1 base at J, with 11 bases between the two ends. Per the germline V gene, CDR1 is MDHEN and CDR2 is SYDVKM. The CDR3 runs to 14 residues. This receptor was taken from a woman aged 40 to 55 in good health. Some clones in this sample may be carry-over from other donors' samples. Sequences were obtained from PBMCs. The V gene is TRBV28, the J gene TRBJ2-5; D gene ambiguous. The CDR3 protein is CASSRYSSQETQYF. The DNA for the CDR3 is TGTGCCAGCAGTAGATATAGTTCCCAAGAGACCCAGTACTTC.